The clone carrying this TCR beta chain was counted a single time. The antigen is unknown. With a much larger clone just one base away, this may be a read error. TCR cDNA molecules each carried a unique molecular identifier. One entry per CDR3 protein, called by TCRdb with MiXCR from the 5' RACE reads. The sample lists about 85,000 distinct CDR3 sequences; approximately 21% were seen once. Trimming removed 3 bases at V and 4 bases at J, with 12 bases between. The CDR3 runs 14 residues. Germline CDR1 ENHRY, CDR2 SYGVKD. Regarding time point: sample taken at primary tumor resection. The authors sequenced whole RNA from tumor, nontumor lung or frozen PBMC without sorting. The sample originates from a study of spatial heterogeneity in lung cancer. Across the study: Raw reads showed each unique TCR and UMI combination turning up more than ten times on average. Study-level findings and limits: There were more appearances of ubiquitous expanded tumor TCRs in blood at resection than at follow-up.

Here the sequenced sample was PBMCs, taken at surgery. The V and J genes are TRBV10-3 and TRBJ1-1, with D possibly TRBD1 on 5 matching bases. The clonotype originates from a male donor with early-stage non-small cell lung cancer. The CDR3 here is CAISDSGALTEAFF. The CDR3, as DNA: TGTGCCATCAGTGACTCCGGGGCCCTCACTGAAGCTTTCTTT.